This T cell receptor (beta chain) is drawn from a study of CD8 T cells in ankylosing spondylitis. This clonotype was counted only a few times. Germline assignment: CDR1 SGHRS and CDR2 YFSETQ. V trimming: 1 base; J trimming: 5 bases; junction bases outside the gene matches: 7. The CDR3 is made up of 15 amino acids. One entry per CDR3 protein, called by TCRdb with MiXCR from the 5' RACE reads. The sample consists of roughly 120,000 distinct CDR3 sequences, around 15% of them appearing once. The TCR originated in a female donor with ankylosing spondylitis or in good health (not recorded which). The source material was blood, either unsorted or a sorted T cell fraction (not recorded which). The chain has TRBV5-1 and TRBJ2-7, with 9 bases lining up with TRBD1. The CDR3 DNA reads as TGCGCCAGCAGCTTGAGGACAGGGGTTACCAACGAGCAGTACTTC. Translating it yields CASSLRTGVTNEQYF.